The 9 T cell receptor beta chains listed next were all sequenced from one sample in a study of CD8+ T cells in alopecia areata. Following RNA extraction, reverse transcription yielded cDNA that acted as the sequencing template. TCRdb's copy holds only in-frame clones and misses some; the assay was immunoSEQ multiplex PCR. The sample includes 89,000 or so clones, around 54% of them seen just once. The sequenced sample was NKG2D-high CD8+ T cells sorted from blood. Source of these receptors: a human donor with alopecia areata.

This clone was seen only a few times. The identical CDR3 is also encoded by other nucleotide sequences in the sample. The genes are TRBV27 and TRBJ2-5; no firm D call. The CDR3 is 11 residues long. Germline V CDR1 and CDR2: MNHEY, SMNVEV (reference sequence). Trimming removed 3 bases at V and 4 bases at J, with 3 bases between. The CDR3 here is CASSLGETQYF. The CDR3 DNA reads as TGTGCCAGCAGTTTGGGAGAGACCCAGTACTTC.

V gene TRBV14 combines with J gene TRBJ1-1, with 8 bases fitting TRBD1. The germline V gene encodes CDR1 SGHDN and CDR2 FVKESK. CDR3 length: 13 residues. V shed 4 bases, J shed 5 bases, and the junction held 3 bases outside the gene matches. The CDR3 protein is CASSPTGVTEAFF. The CDR3 coding sequence is TGTGCCAGCAGCCCGACAGGGGTGACTGAAGCTTTCTTT.

This clone was found a few times. The chain has TRBV28 and TRBJ2-6; TRBD1 might be the D (5 bases). With 6 bases removed from V and 0 bases from J, the gap between germline ends came to 18 bases. CDR1 and CDR2 (germline): MDHEN, SYDVKM. The CDR3 has 18 residues. The CDR3 loop reads CASSQTRQSLSGANVLTF. The CDR3 DNA is TGTGCCAGCAGCCAGACTCGACAGTCGCTCTCTGGGGCCAACGTCCTGACTTTC.

The rearrangement uses TRBV30 and TRBJ1-2; no clear D. CDR3 length: 13 residues. V dropped 0 bases and J dropped 1 base, with 6 bases sitting between them. Germline V CDR1 and CDR2: GTSNPN, SVGIG (reference sequence). CDR3 protein: CAWSVLLNYGYTF. CDR3 nucleotides: TGTGCCTGGAGTGTACTACTTAACTATGGCTACACCTTC.

This rearrangement joins TRBV5-1 to TRBJ1-1; D is ambiguous. V was pared by 3 bases and J by 0 bases, with 6 bases between. Germline-derived CDR1 and CDR2 are SGHRS and YFSETQ. The CDR3 length is 13 residues. In DNA form, the CDR3 reads TGCGCCAGCAGCTGGGAATTGAACACTGAAGCTTTCTTT. This encodes CASSWELNTEAFF.

Only one count was recorded for this clone. V and J are TRBV7-9 and TRBJ2-7, with D tentatively TRBD2 (5 bases). CDR1 and CDR2 from the germline V gene are SEHNR and FQNEAQ (reference sequence). This CDR3 spans 13 amino acids. Trimming removed 5 bases at V and 4 bases at J, with 12 bases between. DNA of the CDR3: TGTGCCAGCAGCCCAGACACGGGGTACGAGCAGTACTTC. Translated, it gives CASSPDTGYEQYF.

The chain uses TRBV5-1 and TRBJ2-5; either TRBD1 or TRBD2 may supply D (5 bases each). Germline V CDR1 and CDR2: SGHRS, YFSETQ. The CDR3 length is 14 residues. Between the trimmed V and J ends, which lost 2 bases and 5 bases, there was a span of 13 bases. This CDR3 reads CASSLEGPGETQYF. DNA of the CDR3: TGCGCCAGCAGCTTAGAGGGGCCAGGGGAGACCCAGTACTTC.

The chain employs TRBV27 and TRBJ2-1, with a possible D match to TRBD1 (6 bases). CDR1 and CDR2 (germline): MNHEY, SMNVEV (reference sequence). The CDR3 contains 15 residues. V lost 3 bases, J lost 0 bases, and 9 bases lay in between. CDR3 in amino acids: CASSLGASSYNEQFF. CDR3 DNA: TGTGCCAGCAGTTTGGGGGCGAGCTCCTACAATGAGCAGTTCTTC.

This clone was detected a few times. This chain connects TRBV29-1 to TRBJ1-1, with TRBD1 matching over 7 bases. CDR1 SQVTM and CDR2 ANQGSEA come from the germline V gene. Trimming removed 6 bases from V and 7 bases from J; junction bases left unmatched: 14. The CDR3 sequence is 14 residues long. The CDR3 coding sequence is TGCAGCGTGCCTCCGACAGGGCTCTATTATGAAGCTTTCTTT. Translation gives CSVPPTGLYYEAFF.